This T cell receptor (beta chain) was profiled in a study of T cell changes during pregnancy in multiple sclerosis. TCRdb's copy holds only in-frame clones and misses some; the assay was immunoSEQ multiplex PCR. The sample lists under 45,000 clones, approximately 94% occurring once. The material was CD4+ T cells from peripheral blood mononuclear cells, obtained after pregnancy. This TCR derives from a female donor with multiple sclerosis, enrolled in a pregnancy study.

The chain's CDR3 is CASSGGIFRETQYF. The DNA of the CDR3 is TGTGCCAGCAGCGGGGGGATATTTCGGGAGACCCAGTACTTC. The chain has TRBV11-2 and TRBJ2-5; perhaps TRBD2 as D (6 bases). CDR1 is SGHAT, CDR2 FQNNGV, per germline. V shed 5 bases and J shed 5 bases, with 15 bases lying between them. The CDR3 runs 14 residues.